One sample yielded the 26 T cell receptor beta chains listed below, sequenced in a study of PD-L1 blockade in urothelial cancer. Time point reported: pretreatment peripheral blood. Clones were sequenced by immunoSEQ multiplex PCR, and TCRdb holds only the in-frame ones, with some missing. This sample has 75,000 to 95,000 clones; around four fifths occur once, and the top ten carry 5.5% to 7.5%. The starting material was PBMCs, obtained around atezolizumab (anti-PD-L1) treatment. The receptors come from a man in his forties with urothelial cancer.

The genes are TRBV18 and TRBJ1-1; 8 nucleotides align to TRBD1. CDR3 length equals 12 residues. Germline trimming cut 3 bases from V and 10 bases from J; bases unmatched to any gene: 4. The V gene's germline CDR1 is KGHSH and CDR2 LQKENI. The CDR3 spells CASSPDRVGAFF. In nucleotides, the CDR3 is TGTGCCAGCTCACCGGACAGGGTTGGAGCTTTCTTT. The full variable domain, completed using reference TRBV18 and TRBJ1-1, is NAGVMQNPRHLVRRRGQEARLRCSPMKGHSHVYWYRQLPEEGLKFMVYLQKENIIDESGMPKERFSAEFPKEGPSILRIQQVVRGDSAAYFCASSPDRVGAFFGQGTRLTVV.

CDR3 sequence: CASSVGGGTSYNEQFF. CDR3 DNA: TGTGCCAGCAGCGTAGGGGGGGGGACTAGCTACAATGAGCAGTTCTTC. The chain combines TRBV9 with TRBJ2-1; 8 bases match TRBD2. Per the germline V gene, CDR1 is SGDLS and CDR2 is YYNGEE. The CDR3 runs 16 residues. With V trimmed by 0 bases and J by 3 bases, 5 bases remained unmatched.

The rearrangement uses TRBV6-5 and TRBJ2-7; 7 nucleotides line up with TRBD1. V trimming: 2 bases; J trimming: 2 bases; junction bases outside the gene matches: 9. CDR1 is MNHEY, CDR2 SVGAGI, per germline. This CDR3 comprises 16 residues. The CDR3 bases are TGTGCCAGCAGTTACGGGACAGCTTTTGGACCCTACGAGCAGTACTTC. As protein: CASSYGTAFGPYEQYF.

The gene calls are TRBV2 and TRBJ2-7; D is uncertain. Trimming left V 5 bases short and J 8 bases short, with 10 bases between. The CDR3 is 11 amino acids. CDR1 is SNHLY, CDR2 FYNNEI, per germline. The CDR3 here is CASSLELQQYF. The CDR3 nucleotides are TGTGCCAGCAGTCTGGAGCTACAGCAGTACTTC.

V is TRBV25-1 and J is TRBJ1-1, with D unresolved. V was pared by 4 bases and J by 1 base, with 13 bases between. The V gene's germline CDR1 is MGHDK and CDR2 SYGVNS. The CDR3 extends over 15 amino acids. Written as DNA, the CDR3 is TGTGCCAGCAGTGGCGCACGGTACGGGAACACTGAAGCTTTCTTT. It translates to CASSGARYGNTEAFF.

This clone was recorded only once. The V and J genes are TRBV28 and TRBJ1-2, with D possibly being TRBD1 (6 bases). V was cut by 8 bases and J by 1 base, with 20 bases left in between. Germline lookup yields CDR1 MDHEN and CDR2 SYDVKM. The CDR3 is 16 amino acids. The CDR3 nucleotides read TGTGCCAGCCATGGGGGCGTACAGCCGATTAACTATGGCTACACCTTC. It codes for CASHGGVQPINYGYTF.

V gene TRBV7-9 combines with J gene TRBJ2-5; 10 bases align to TRBD2. Looked up from germline, CDR1 is SEHNR and CDR2 is FQNEAQ (reference sequence). V dropped 2 bases and J dropped 1; count of bases not matched to a gene: 4. CDR3 size: 16 residues. The chain's CDR3 is CASSLSSGSLQETQYF. CDR3 bases: TGTGCCAGCAGCTTATCTAGCGGGAGCCTCCAAGAGACCCAGTACTTC.

In its sample, this clone was seen a few times. The chain couples TRBV30 to TRBJ1-5; 7 nucleotides match TRBD1. The germline gives CDR1 GTSNPN, CDR2 SVGIG (reference sequence). The CDR3 contains 15 residues. V gave up 2 bases and J gave up 9 bases; unmatched junction bases: 13. The CDR3, as DNA: TGTGCCTGGAGTCCCCCTGGGGACAGAACGCTGCCCCAGCATTTT. Translating it yields CAWSPPGDRTLPQHF. Drawing the rest from reference TRBV30 and TRBJ1-5, the complete variable domain is SQTIHQWPATLVQPVGSPLSLECTVEGTSNPNLYWYRQAAGRGLQLLFYSVGIGQISSEVPQNLSASRPQDRQFILSSKKLLLSDSGFYLCAWSPPGDRTLPQHFGDGTRLSIL.

The chain employs TRBV2 and TRBJ2-1; perhaps TRBD1 as D (5 bases). V was pared by 8 bases and J by 0 bases, with 8 bases between. Germline lookup yields CDR1 SNHLY and CDR2 FYNNEI. The CDR3 spans 13 residues. The CDR3, as DNA: TGTGCCAGCCAGGGTTACTCCTACAATGAGCAGTTCTTC. As protein: CASQGYSYNEQFF. Based on the CDR3 plus reference TRBV2 and TRBJ2-1, the full variable domain is EPEVTQTPSHQVTQMGQEVILRCVPISNHLYFYWYRQILGQKVEFLVSFYNNEISEKSEIFDDQFSVERPDGSNFTLKIRSTKLEDSAMYFCASQGYSYNEQFFGPGTRLTVL.

This clone was counted at least ten times. This chain connects TRBV19 to TRBJ2-5, with D unclear. Looked up from germline, CDR1 is LNHDA and CDR2 is SQIVND (reference sequence). Trimming shortened V by 4 bases and J by 4 bases, and 10 bases separated the two germline ends. The CDR3 consists of 13 residues. In DNA form, the CDR3 reads TGTGCCAGTAGTACCCTGAGCTCAGAGACCCAGTACTTC. Its translation: CASSTLSSETQYF. Full variable domain (remainder filled in from reference TRBV19 and TRBJ2-5): DGGITQSPKYLFRKEGQNVTLSCEQNLNHDAMYWYRQDPGQGLRLIYYSQIVNDFQKGDIAEGYSVSREKKESFPLTVTSAQKNPTAFYLCASSTLSSETQYFGPGTRLLVL.

In this sample, this clone turned up once. The CDR3, as DNA: TGTGCCAGCAGCCCGACGGGACAGGGGGCGATCACCGACCGTAGATATGGCTACACCTTC. Translating gives CASSPTGQGAITDRRYGYTF. The chain carries TRBV9 and TRBJ1-2, with 12 bases matching TRBD1. Germline values: CDR1 SGDLS, CDR2 YYNGEE. The V segment lost 4 bases and the J segment 5 bases; nucleotides outside the gene matches: 21. This CDR3 contains 20 residues.

This clone occurred once. The chain links TRBV6-5 to TRBJ1-1; D unresolved. V lost 2 bases and J 0 bases, leaving 13 bases between the germline ends. This CDR3 has 16 residues. Germline V lookup: CDR1 MNHEY, CDR2 SVGAGI. CDR3 in amino acids: CASSYALSSMNTEAFF. CDR3 in DNA: TGTGCCAGCAGTTACGCCCTGAGTAGCATGAACACTGAAGCTTTCTTT.

The chain uses TRBV10-2 and TRBJ2-5; a weak D match, TRBD1 (6 bases). Trimming pared 5 bases from V and 4 bases from J, leaving 20 bases between. The CDR3 is made up of 16 amino acids. The germline gives CDR1 WSHSY, CDR2 SAAADI. The DNA of the CDR3 is TGCGCCAGCAGTACAGGGACAAAAGGCGAGGTAGAGACCCAGTACTTC. Amino acids: CASSTGTKGEVETQYF.

The chain combines TRBV14 with TRBJ1-5; perhaps TRBD1 as D (5 bases). Trimming pared 1 base from V and 5 bases from J, leaving 12 bases between. The germline V gene has CDR1 SGHDN and CDR2 FVKESK. The CDR3 sequence is 15 residues long. The CDR3 loop reads CASSQAGGRHQPQHF. CDR3 nucleotides: TGTGCCAGCAGCCAAGCGGGGGGGAGGCATCAGCCCCAGCATTTT.

This rearrangement joins TRBV28 to TRBJ1-4, with 8 bases fitting TRBD1. The CDR3 contains 16 residues. The ends lost 5 bases at V and 2 bases at J; junction bases unmatched: 7. Germline lookup yields CDR1 MDHEN and CDR2 SYDVKM. CDR3: CASSAPGGETNEKLFF. The CDR3, as DNA: TGTGCCAGCAGTGCTCCAGGGGGCGAGACTAATGAAAAACTGTTTTTT.

Within the sample, this clone is medium-sized (0.01 to 0.1%). The CDR3: CATSRDRAGRQPQHF. The DNA for the CDR3 is TGTGCCACCAGCAGAGATAGGGCAGGGCGGCAGCCCCAGCATTTT. V usage is TRBV15 and J usage is TRBJ1-5; weak D call: TRBD1 (5 bases). The CDR3 length is 15 residues. Trimming removed 0 bases at V and 7 bases at J, with 13 bases between. Germline V gives CDR1 LNHNV, CDR2 YYDKDF (reference sequence).

In its sample, this clone was seen once. The chain joins TRBV6-6 to TRBJ2-3; a weak D match, TRBD2 (6 bases). Trimming stripped 6 bases from V and 6 bases from J, with 13 bases between. CDR1 is MNHNY and CDR2 is SVGAGI in the germline V gene (reference sequence). CDR3 length: 13 amino acids. In DNA form, the CDR3 reads TGTGCCAGCAGGCGTCCGGGAGACGATACGCAGTATTTT. It specifies CASRRPGDDTQYF.

This clone was counted only a few times. The rearrangement uses TRBV6-1 and TRBJ1-1; 8 positions agree with TRBD1. In germline, CDR1 is MNHNS, CDR2 SASEGT. Germline trimming cut 6 bases from V and 4 bases from J; bases unmatched to any gene: 10. This CDR3 is built from 15 residues. This CDR3 is CASRETGVKGTEAFF. CDR3 nucleotides: TGTGCCAGCAGGGAGACAGGGGTTAAAGGCACTGAAGCTTTCTTT.

The chain links TRBV7-2 to TRBJ2-2; D remains unclear. This CDR3 is 15 amino acids long. V was pared by 1 base and J by 3 bases, with 9 bases between. Germline V gene sequence: CDR1 SGHTA, CDR2 FQGNSA. CDR3 sequence reads: CASSLENSYTGELFF. In DNA form, the CDR3 reads TGTGCCAGCAGCTTAGAGAACTCTTACACCGGGGAGCTGTTTTTT.

The gene calls are TRBV6-6 and TRBJ1-5, with D possibly matching TRBD1 (5 bases). Germline V gives CDR1 MNHNY, CDR2 SVGAGI (reference sequence). The V gene lost 5 bases and the J gene lost 3 bases, with 8 bases spanning the gap. The CDR3 has 13 amino acids. The CDR3: CASSQGNNQPQHF. The CDR3 region has the DNA TGTGCCAGCAGTCAGGGTAACAATCAGCCCCAGCATTTT.

The V call is TRBV10-2, the J call TRBJ1-3; perhaps TRBD1 as D (5 bases). Germline CDR1 reads WSHSY; CDR2 reads SAAADI. V lost 10 bases and J lost 4, with 11 bases in between. The CDR3 runs to 12 residues. The CDR3 nucleotides are TGCGCCACCTCAGGGCTGGGAAACACCATATATTTT. Translated: CATSGLGNTIYF.

The rearrangement links TRBV6-1 to TRBJ2-7; a weak D match, TRBD1 (6 bases). V was trimmed by 6 bases and J by 7 bases, leaving 13 bases between them. Germline V gene lookup returns CDR1 MNHNS and CDR2 SASEGT. CDR3 length: 12 amino acids. In DNA form, the CDR3 reads TGTGCCAGCAGGGGTGGCGACAGGGAGCAGTACTTC. Translating it yields CASRGGDREQYF.

This chain links TRBV6-6 with TRBJ2-7, with a weak D call TRBD1 (6 bases). This CDR3 has 14 amino acids. V was shortened by 2 bases and J by 2 bases, with 10 bases between the two germline ends. Germline CDR1 and CDR2: MNHNY and SVGAGI (reference sequence). This chain's CDR3 is CASSYGGEAYEQYF. CDR3 in DNA: TGTGCCAGCAGTTACGGGGGCGAAGCCTACGAGCAGTACTTC.

The V call is TRBV30, the J call TRBJ2-7; TRBD1 might be the D (5 bases). The ends were cut back, 2 bases at V and 4 bases at J, with 21 bases in the middle. This CDR3 is built from 16 residues. Germline CDR1 reads GTSNPN; CDR2 reads SVGIG (reference sequence). The CDR3 sequence: CAWSIGLGRARYEQYF. The CDR3 nucleotides read TGTGCCTGGAGTATCGGTTTGGGCAGGGCGCGGTACGAGCAGTACTTC.

This chain uses TRBV4-2 with TRBJ1-5; perhaps TRBD1 as D (5 bases). Germline V gene data show CDR1 as LGHNA and CDR2 as YNFKEQ. Between the trimmed V and J ends, which lost 1 base and 6 bases, there was a span of 7 bases. This CDR3 comprises 13 residues. For the CDR3, the DNA is TGTGCCAGCAGCCAAGTTCAGGGTCAGCCCCAGCATTTT. Translation gives CASSQVQGQPQHF.

As regards this clone: At one of its ends the junction is not consistent with the germline gene, which may arise from a read error. The rearrangement uses TRBV9 and TRBJ2-5; 7 nucleotides line up with TRBD1. The V gene's germline CDR1 is SGDLS and CDR2 YYNGEE. This CDR3 comprises 14 residues. CDR3 sequence reads: CASSSGQFQGTQYF. In DNA, the CDR3 is TGTGCCAGCAGCTCGGGACAGTTCCAAGGGACCCAGTACTTC.